The T cell receptor beta chain described here comes from a study of T cells in tumors after PD-1 blockade. Across the whole study: Some patients also took daily vismodegib 150 mg during anti-PD-1 treatment.

Whole-study results and caveats: Blood contained about 43% of the tumor's TCR clonotypes.

Template: tumor biopsy or peripheral blood genomic DNA, roughly 600-6,004 ng per sample. Measured with immunoSEQ multiplex PCR; TCRdb has only the in-frame clones, and not every one. The repertoire includes tens of thousands of clones, roughly 78% of them detected once, and 20% to 30% sits in the top ten. About this clone itself: Its antigen is not identified.

The length of the CDR3 is 14 residues. The V gene lost 0 bases and the J gene lost 8 bases, with 10 bases spanning the gap. CDR1 is LGHNA, CDR2 YNFKEQ, per germline. The sequencing used PBMCs, collected before anti-PD-1 treatment. The TCR originated in a human donor with basal cell carcinoma. The chain couples TRBV4-2 to TRBJ1-4, with unresolved D. The CDR3, as DNA: TGTGCCAGCAGCCAAGACCAGGCAAGCGAAAAACTGTTTTTT. This codes for CASSQDQASEKLFF.